One sample yielded the 31 T cell receptor beta chains listed below, sequenced in a study of blood T cell repertoires in COVID-19. Produced via immunoSEQ multiplex PCR; TCRdb's table is partial and in-frame only. The sample lists roughly 200,000 clones, more than 80% seen once, with 7.8% in the top ten. The material sequenced was peripheral blood. These receptors all stem from a woman of 80 years or more with COVID-19, enrolled during active disease.

The genes are TRBV10-3 and TRBJ2-7, with D possibly being TRBD1 (6 bases). CDR3 length: 15 residues. V was shortened by 6 bases and J by 5 bases, with 20 bases between the two germline ends. Per germline, CDR1 ENHRY and CDR2 SYGVKD. CDR3: CAIRTSIRGSDEQYF. In DNA form, the CDR3 reads TGTGCCATCAGAACCTCCATCAGGGGATCGGACGAGCAGTACTTC.

The chain is built from TRBV7-9 and TRBJ1-5; the D gene is possibly TRBD1 (6 bases). Germline V CDR1 and CDR2: SEHNR, FQNEAQ (reference sequence). The CDR3 loop spans 13 amino acids. V was clipped by 5 bases and J by 5 bases, with 10 bases between them. The DNA of the CDR3 is TGTGCCAGCAGCAAGTCAGGGGATCAGCCCCAGCATTTT. As protein: CASSKSGDQPQHF. Full variable domain (missing parts from reference TRBV7-9 and TRBJ1-5): DTGVSQNPRHKITKRGQNVTFRCDPISEHNRLYWYRQTLGQGPEFLTYFQNEAQLEKSRLLSDRFSAERPKGSFSTLEIQRTEQGDSAMYLCASSKSGDQPQHFGDGTRLSIL.

This chain links TRBV4-1 with TRBJ1-6; D remains unclear. The CDR3 contains 18 residues. V was pared by 3 bases and J by 3 bases, with 18 bases between. In germline, CDR1 is MGHRA, CDR2 YSYEKL. The CDR3 DNA reads as TGCGCCAGCAGCCATGCCCTCCAGGTTAAAGACTATAATTCACCCCTCCACTTT. Translated: CASSHALQVKDYNSPLHF.

The chain combines TRBV5-4 with TRBJ2-4; 8 bases agree with TRBD2. Looked up from germline, CDR1 is SGHNT and CDR2 is YYREEE (reference sequence). The CDR3 length is 14 residues. Germline trimming cut 4 bases from V and 5 bases from J; bases unmatched to any gene: 5. This CDR3 is CASSAAGGQNIQYF. The CDR3 coding sequence is TGTGCCAGCAGCGCTGCGGGAGGACAAAACATTCAGTACTTC.

There are a few counts of this clone. This rearrangement joins TRBV24-1 to TRBJ1-2; 9 nucleotides agree with TRBD1. V lost 3 bases and J lost 8; bases outside the gene matches: 9. The CDR3 loop spans 15 amino acids. CDR1 and CDR2 (germline): KGHDR, SFDVKD. The CDR3 DNA is TGTGCCACCAGTGATCGAACCCGAACAGGGGGCGGCTACACCTTC. Its translation is CATSDRTRTGGGYTF.

The chain carries TRBV6-5 and TRBJ2-1, with TRBD2 matching over 8 bases. Trimming at V came to 6 bases and at J to 4 bases, leaving 8 bases not matched to a gene. CDR1 and CDR2 from the germline V gene are MNHEY and SVGAGI. CDR3 length: 15 residues. CDR3 protein: CASSTSGGTYNEQFF. CDR3 in DNA: TGTGCCAGCAGCACCAGCGGGGGCACTTACAATGAGCAGTTCTTC.

The genes are TRBV28 and TRBJ2-4, with D possibly TRBD1 on 6 matching bases. Per the germline V gene, CDR1 is MDHEN and CDR2 is SYDVKM. The CDR3 runs to 15 residues. Trimming cost V 6 bases and J 1 base, with 13 bases left between them. The CDR3 sequence: CASSAQGEAKNIQYF. Written as DNA, the CDR3 is TGTGCCAGCAGCGCACAGGGTGAGGCCAAAAACATTCAGTACTTC.

J is TRBJ1-2 and V is TRBV6-5; 7 positions agree with TRBD1. Germline trimming cut 6 bases from V and 0 bases from J; bases unmatched to any gene: 7. This CDR3 is built from 15 residues. The germline V gene encodes CDR1 MNHEY and CDR2 SVGAGI. CDR3 bases: TGTGCCAGCAGCTCCGAGGGGGCTCCTAACTATGGCTACACCTTC. Its translation is CASSSEGAPNYGYTF.

The V call is TRBV3-1 (or the pseudogene TRBV3-2), the J call TRBJ2-5; no clear D gene. The ends were cut back, 3 bases at V and 5 bases at J, with 10 bases in the middle. Germline V gene data show CDR1 as LGHDT and CDR2 as YNNKEL (reference sequence). CDR3 length: 13 amino acids. CDR3 sequence (DNA): TGTGCCAGCAGCCATTCGACGCGGGAGACCCAGTACTTC. It encodes CASSHSTRETQYF.

J is TRBJ1-4 and V is TRBV2; the D gene is possibly TRBD1 (6 bases). CDR1 is SNHLY, CDR2 FYNNEI, per germline. Between the trimmed V and J ends, which lost 4 bases and 8 bases, there was a span of 14 bases. The CDR3 contains 14 residues. CDR3 nucleotide sequence: TGTGCCAGCAGTGGCGGGGGGCCGGGAGAAAAACTGTTTTTT. Its translation: CASSGGGPGEKLFF.

This rearrangement joins TRBV7-2 to TRBJ1-6; D is unresolved. This CDR3 is built from 19 residues. The germline V gene encodes CDR1 SGHTA and CDR2 FQGNSA. The V end was cut by 4 bases, the J end by 1 base, with 20 bases between. The chain's CDR3 is CASSSPLGDPGSYNSPLHF. The CDR3 DNA follows: TGTGCCAGCAGCTCCCCGTTGGGAGACCCGGGTTCCTATAATTCACCCCTCCACTTT.

The CDR3 is CAILRDGYYGYTF. In DNA, the CDR3 is TGTGCCATCCTGCGGGACGGATATTATGGCTACACCTTC. The genes are TRBV6-5 and TRBJ1-2; TRBD1 might be the D (5 bases). Per the germline V gene, CDR1 is MNHEY and CDR2 is SVGAGI. The V gene lost 10 bases and the J gene lost 5 bases, with 17 bases spanning the gap. This CDR3 region has 13 residues.

This clone was observed a few times. The V gene is TRBV2, the J gene TRBJ2-7, with 7 positions matching TRBD1. Per the germline V gene, CDR1 is SNHLY and CDR2 is FYNNEI. The CDR3 length is 13 residues. V was pared by 4 bases and J by 5 bases, with 5 bases of the junction left unmatched. The CDR3: CASSGQGSDEQYF. The CDR3 DNA is TGTGCCAGCAGTGGACAGGGATCGGACGAGCAGTACTTC. Filled out from reference TRBV2 and TRBJ2-7, the complete variable domain reads EPEVTQTPSHQVTQMGQEVILRCVPISNHLYFYWYRQILGQKVEFLVSFYNNEISEKSEIFDDQFSVERPDGSNFTLKIRSTKLEDSAMYFCASSGQGSDEQYFGPGTRLTVT.

In this sample, this clone turned up once. DNA of the CDR3: TGTGCCAGTAGGCCCCGTACAGGGTTTGGGGAAAAACTGTTTTTT. It translates to CASRPRTGFGEKLFF. The chain links TRBV19 to TRBJ1-4; weak D call: TRBD1 (6 bases). V was clipped by 6 bases and J by 8 bases, with 19 bases between them. The CDR3 has 15 amino acids. In germline, CDR1 is LNHDA, CDR2 SQIVND (reference sequence).

V and J are TRBV5-6 and TRBJ2-1; 7 bases fit TRBD1. The germline gives CDR1 SGHDT, CDR2 YYEEEE. Trimming removed 4 bases from V and 7 bases from J; junction bases left unmatched: 5. This CDR3 is 13 amino acids long. Here the CDR3 reads CASSVPTGNEQFF. Here the CDR3 DNA reads TGTGCCAGCAGCGTTCCGACAGGGAATGAGCAGTTCTTC.

The rearrangement links TRBV15 to TRBJ2-7; 9 nucleotides align to TRBD1. This CDR3 is 13 amino acids long. Germline lookup yields CDR1 LNHNV and CDR2 YYDKDF (reference sequence). After removal of 7 bases from V and 2 bases from J, the junction contained 3 bases not matched to a gene. The CDR3 sequence is CATNRDRAYEQYF. The DNA of the CDR3 is TGTGCCACCAACCGGGACAGGGCCTACGAGCAGTACTTC.

This clone turned up a few times. The chain is built from TRBV10-1 and TRBJ1-6, with D possibly TRBD1 on 6 matching bases. Trimming took off 5 bases at V and 10 bases at J, with 12 bases between the two ends. This CDR3 comprises 13 residues. The germline gives CDR1 WNHNN, CDR2 SYGVQD (reference sequence). The CDR3 bases are TGCGCCAGCAGTCCGGACAGCCACTCACCCCTCCACTTT. It yields the protein CASSPDSHSPLHF.

This chain links TRBV5-1 with TRBJ1-5; D may be TRBD1 (6 bases). The germline V gene has CDR1 SGHRS and CDR2 YFSETQ. The CDR3 loop spans 15 amino acids. The V end was cut by 0 bases, the J end by 6 bases, with 13 bases between. This chain's CDR3 is CASSLAAGASQPQHF. The DNA for the CDR3 is TGCGCCAGCAGCTTGGCCGCGGGGGCTAGTCAGCCCCAGCATTTT.

V usage is TRBV6-5 and J usage is TRBJ1-2; weak D call: TRBD1 (6 bases). The germline gives CDR1 MNHEY, CDR2 SVGAGI. There are 13 residues in the CDR3. Trimming took 3 bases from V and 4 from J, leaving 9 bases between them. The CDR3 here is CASSYYRAYGYTF. In DNA, the CDR3 is TGTGCCAGCAGTTATTACAGGGCCTATGGCTACACCTTC.

This chain uses TRBV20-1 with TRBJ2-7; 8 nucleotides agree with TRBD1. The CDR3 length is 13 residues. Germline CDR1 is DFQATT and CDR2 is SNEGSKA (reference sequence). Unmatched junction bases numbered 12, after V lost 3 bases and J lost 11 bases. The CDR3 nucleotides are TGCAGTGCTAGTCAGGGGGCGTTAAAGGGCGAGTACTTC. Its protein is CSASQGALKGEYF.

This clone was seen a few times. The chain uses TRBV5-6 and TRBJ1-2, with D perhaps matching TRBD1 (5 bases). CDR3 length: 13 residues. The V end was cut by 7 bases, the J end by 3 bases, with 13 bases between. Germline lookup yields CDR1 SGHDT and CDR2 YYEEEE. The CDR3 DNA is TGTGCCAGCGGCATGACGGGGGACTATGGCTACACCTTC. Amino acid sequence: CASGMTGDYGYTF.

This sequence joins TRBV3-1 (or the pseudogene TRBV3-2) and TRBJ1-2; D unresolved. The ends were cut back, 3 bases at V and 2 bases at J, with 7 bases in the middle. CDR3 size: 13 residues. Germline V gene lookup returns CDR1 LGHDT and CDR2 YNNKEL (reference sequence). For the CDR3, the DNA is TGTGCCAGCAGCCAGGCCCTCAACTATGGCTACACCTTC. Protein product: CASSQALNYGYTF.

The chain joins TRBV3-1 (or the pseudogene TRBV3-2) to TRBJ1-1, with D possibly matching TRBD1 (6 bases). Between the trimmed V and J ends, which lost 1 base and 4 bases, there was a span of 10 bases. CDR3 length: 14 residues. Germline V gene lookup returns CDR1 LGHDT and CDR2 YNNKEL (reference sequence). The CDR3 protein is CASSQVGGPTEAFF. DNA of the CDR3: TGTGCCAGCAGCCAAGTCGGGGGGCCCACTGAAGCTTTCTTT.

The V gene is TRBV19, the J gene TRBJ2-5; the match to TRBD1 covers 11 bases. Germline values: CDR1 LNHDA, CDR2 SQIVND (reference sequence). This CDR3 comprises 16 residues. J lost 0 bases, V lost 5 bases, and 5 bases had no gene match. The CDR3 DNA follows: TGTGCCAGTAGTCCAGGGACAGGGGGGTACCAAGAGACCCAGTACTTC. Translation: CASSPGTGGYQETQYF.

The chain uses TRBV15 and TRBJ1-1; D not certain. The CDR3 totals 14 residues. Trimming removed 9 bases at V and 4 bases at J, with 18 bases between. Germline CDR1 reads LNHNV; CDR2 reads YYDKDF (reference sequence). CDR3 sequence (DNA): TGTGCCACACAACAAACCATCGTTGGCACTGAAGCTTTCTTT. Translated, it gives CATQQTIVGTEAFF.

The genes are TRBV5-1 and TRBJ2-3; D is unresolved. From germline, CDR1 is SGHRS and CDR2 YFSETQ. V was pared by 5 bases and J by 1 base, with 17 bases between. This CDR3 has 16 residues. CDR3 bases: TGCGCCAGCAGGCGCGGCCCTGGGTTGGGCACAGATACGCAGTATTTT. The encoded protein is CASRRGPGLGTDTQYF. Full variable domain (remainder filled in from reference TRBV5-1 and TRBJ2-3): KAGVTQTPRYLIKTRGQQVTLSCSPISGHRSVSWYQQTPGQGLQFLFEYFSETQRNKGNFPGRFSGRQFSNSRSEMNVSTLELGDSALYLCASRRGPGLGTDTQYFGPGTRLTVL.

The J gene is TRBJ1-4, the V gene TRBV2; a possible D gene is TRBD1 (6 bases). This CDR3 is 12 amino acids long. The germline V gene has CDR1 SNHLY and CDR2 FYNNEI. Trimming took off 3 bases at V and 7 bases at J, with 6 bases between the two ends. CDR3 sequence reads: CASSDRGEKLFF. In nucleotides, the CDR3 is TGTGCCAGCAGTGACAGGGGTGAAAAACTGTTTTTT.

The chain links TRBV9 to TRBJ2-5, with 9 nucleotides matching TRBD2. This CDR3 region has 16 residues. The J segment lost 4 bases and the V segment lost 0 bases, leaving 7 bases of the junction unmatched. Germline CDR1 reads SGDLS; CDR2 reads YYNGEE. The DNA of the CDR3 is TGTGCCAGCAGCGTAGGGAGAGCGGGAGGTGTAGAGACCCAGTACTTC. Its protein is CASSVGRAGGVETQYF.

The chain has TRBV5-1 and TRBJ2-7, with TRBD1 as a possible D gene (6 bases). The CDR3 runs 12 residues. Trimming pared 3 bases from V and 6 bases from J, leaving 10 bases between. Per germline, CDR1 SGHRS and CDR2 YFSETQ. The chain's CDR3 is CASSSQGTEQYF. CDR3 coding DNA: TGCGCCAGCAGCTCACAGGGAACCGAGCAGTACTTC. Variable domain in full (rest from reference TRBV5-1 and TRBJ2-7): KAGVTQTPRYLIKTRGQQVTLSCSPISGHRSVSWYQQTPGQGLQFLFEYFSETQRNKGNFPGRFSGRQFSNSRSEMNVSTLELGDSALYLCASSSQGTEQYFGPGTRLTVT.

The chain recombines TRBV27 with TRBJ2-7, with TRBD2 matching over 13 bases. Germline V lookup: CDR1 MNHEY, CDR2 SMNVEV (reference sequence). V lost 5 bases and J lost 4; bases outside the gene matches: 17. The length of the CDR3 is 19 residues. The DNA of the CDR3 is TGTGCCAGCAGTACCCTCCCCGGGACTAGCGGGGAGGCTGCGTACGAGCAGTACTTC. Translated, it gives CASSTLPGTSGEAAYEQYF.

This chain joins TRBV7-6 and TRBJ1-5, with D unresolved. Looked up from germline, CDR1 is SGHVS and CDR2 is FNYEAQ. The CDR3 consists of 13 residues. Trimming removed 1 base at V and 5 bases at J, with 6 bases between. DNA of the CDR3: TGTGCCAGCAGCTTAGATCGGGATCAGCCCCAGCATTTT. It translates to CASSLDRDQPQHF.